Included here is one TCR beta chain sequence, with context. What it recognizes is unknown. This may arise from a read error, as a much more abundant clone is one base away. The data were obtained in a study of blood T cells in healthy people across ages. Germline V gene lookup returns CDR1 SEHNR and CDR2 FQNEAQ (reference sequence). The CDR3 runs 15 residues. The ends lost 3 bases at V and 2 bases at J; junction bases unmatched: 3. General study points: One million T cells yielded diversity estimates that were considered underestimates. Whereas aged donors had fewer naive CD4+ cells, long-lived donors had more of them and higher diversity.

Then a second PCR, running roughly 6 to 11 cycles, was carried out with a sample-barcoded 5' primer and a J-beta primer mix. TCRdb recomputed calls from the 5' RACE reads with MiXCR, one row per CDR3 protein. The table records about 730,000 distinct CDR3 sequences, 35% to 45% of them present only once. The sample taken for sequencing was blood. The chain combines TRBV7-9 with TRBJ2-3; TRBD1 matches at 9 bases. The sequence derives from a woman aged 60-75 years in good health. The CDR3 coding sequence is TGTGCCAGCAGCTTCGGGACAGGGTACACAGATACGCAGTATTTT. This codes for CASSFGTGYTDTQYF.